The rows below give T cell receptor beta chains drawn from one sample of a study of blood T cell repertoires in COVID-19. TCRdb's table, derived via immunoSEQ multiplex PCR, lists solely in-frame clones and lacks some. Counted here are about 320,000 clones, roughly nine tenths occurring once; the ten biggest clones make up 2.6%. Sample: PBMCs or T cells enriched from blood (not recorded which). These receptors were collected from a man aged 60 to 75 who had recovered from COVID-19. The CDR3 runs from the conserved cysteine through the conserved F or W. A D gene is named only where the DNA matches it firmly. Not every row has a clone size; where given, it reads once, few, many or a size class.

>-|TRBJ2-7|-|TRBV7-9
TGTGCCAGCAGCTTTGGCACCCCCAGCTCCTACGAGCAGTACTTC
CASSFGTPSSYEQYF
>-|TRBJ1-3|-|TRBV7-2
TGTGCCAGCAGCTTGTTGCACAGCTCTGGAAACACCATATATTTT
CASSLLHSSGNTIYF
>-|TRBJ1-2|-|TRBV5-1
TGCGCCAGCAGCTTGGATAGGGGAAAAGGCTACACCTTC
CASSLDRGKGYTF
>-|TRBJ1-1|-|TRBV7-9
TGTGCCAGCAGCTTAGACAGGAACACTGAAGCTTTCTTT
CASSLDRNTEAFF
>TRBD2|TRBJ2-3|-|TRBV14
TGTGCCAGCAGCCCGGGACTAGCGGGGGCGCTCCGGGTCACAGATACGCAGTATTTT
CASSPGLAGALRVTDTQYF
>-|TRBJ2-3|-|TRBV7-9
TGTGCCAGCAGCTTAATGTACAGCGGAGTCTCTAGCACAGATACGCAGTATTTT
CASSLMYSGVSSTDTQYF
>TRBD1|TRBJ1-5|-|TRBV15
TGTGCCACCAGCAGAGGCGCAGGGGGCAGTCAGCCCCAGCATTTT
CATSRGAGGSQPQHF
>TRBD1|TRBJ1-2|-|TRBV23-1
TGCGCCAGCAGTCACCGTAATATGGGACAGGGGGCCGATGGCTACACCTTC
CASSHRNMGQGADGYTF
>TRBD2|TRBJ2-7|-|TRBV28
TGTGCCAGCAGGCGCGGACTAGCGGGCTACGAGCAGTACTTC
CASRRGLAGYEQYF
>TRBD1|TRBJ2-5|-|TRBV6-5
TGTGCCAGCAGGAACGACAGGGTCCAAGAGACCCAGTACTTC
CASRNDRVQETQYF
>TRBD1|TRBJ1-1|-|TRBV2
TGTGCCAGCAGGAAGGACAGGGCTGACACTGAAGCTTTCTTT
CASRKDRADTEAFF
>-|TRBJ2-5|-|TRBV11-2
TGTGCCAGCAGCGTACAGACAACTCGGGAGACCCAGTACTTC
CASSVQTTRETQYF
>TRBD1|TRBJ1-1|-|TRBV7-2
TGTGCCAGCAGCTTCGACAGGGGGGGGGTGAACACTGAAGCTTTCTTT
CASSFDRGGVNTEAFF
>-|TRBJ1-2|-|TRBV5-5
TGTGCCAGCAGCCCTCCAGGGTCCGATCGGTATGGCTACACCTTC
CASSPPGSDRYGYTF
>TRBD1|TRBJ2-2|-|TRBV3-1/TRBV3-2
TGTGCCAGCAGCCCCAGGGGGCCGGGCACCGGGGAGCTGTTTTTT
CASSPRGPGTGELFF
>-|TRBJ1-5|-|TRBV6-2/TRBV6-3
TGTGCCAGCAGTTTCGGAGGATTAAGCAATCAGCCCCAGCATTTT
CASSFGGLSNQPQHF
>-|TRBJ2-1|few|TRBV5-3
TGTGCCAGAAGCATCACCTCAGGGGGGACAGTACGGCAGTTCTTC
CARSITSGGTVRQFF
>TRBD2|TRBJ2-2|many|TRBV5-1
TGCGCCAGCAGCTTGCAATTAGCGGGATCCGGGGAGCTGTTTTTT
CASSLQLAGSGELFF
>-|TRBJ1-2|-|TRBV27
TGTGCCAGCAGTTTAAGCAGGGCTGGGGATGGCTACACCTTC
CASSLSRAGDGYTF
>-|TRBJ1-1|-|TRBV9
TGTGCCAGCAGCTTGTCCGGGGGATCAGGCACTGAAGCTTTCTTT
CASSLSGGSGTEAFF
>TRBD1|TRBJ1-4|-|TRBV28
TGTGCCAGCAGTTCCACGGACAGGGTCGGAGAAAAACTGTTTTTT
CASSSTDRVGEKLFF
>-|TRBJ1-4|-|TRBV12-3/TRBV12-4
TGTGCCATTCAGGGGAATGAAAAACTGTTTTTT
CAIQGNEKLFF
>-|TRBJ1-1|-|TRBV2
TGTGCCAGCAGTGAAATGAGGGTAGCTGAAGCTTTCTTT
CASSEMRVAEAFF
>TRBD1|TRBJ1-3|-|TRBV12-5
TGTGCTAGTGGTCAGGGGGTCGGAAACACCATATATTTT
CASGQGVGNTIYF
>-|TRBJ2-1|-|TRBV16
TGTGCCAGCAGCCAATCCTACCCCCCCCCGCGTAATGAGCAGTTCTTC
CASSQSYPPPRNEQFF
>-|TRBJ2-6|-|TRBV27
TGTGCCAGCAGCGGGACACTTAGATCTGGGGCCAACGTCCTGACTTTC
CASSGTLRSGANVLTF
>-|TRBJ1-1|-|TRBV4-1
TGCGCCAGCAGCCCTATACAGCTATTT
CASSPIQLF
>-|TRBJ1-2|-|TRBV5-1
TGCGCCAGCAGTCCCGAGGGAGGACACTATGGCTACACCTTC
CASSPEGGHYGYTF
>-|TRBJ1-5|-|TRBV18
TGTGCCAGCTCAGGTTTAGGGGTCAATCAGCCCCAGCATTTT
CASSGLGVNQPQHF
>-|TRBJ2-2|-|TRBV6-5
TGTGCCAGCAGCCAGGACAGGAACACCGGGGAGCTGTTTTTT
CASSQDRNTGELFF
>-|TRBJ2-7|-|TRBV11-3
TGTGCCAGCAGCCTGCCGGGCAGGGACGAGCAGTACTTC
CASSLPGRDEQYF
>TRBD1|TRBJ2-5|once|TRBV13
TGTGCCAGCAGCTTAGGCGGGACAGGGCTAATTCAAGAGACCCAGTACTTC
CASSLGGTGLIQETQYF
>-|TRBJ2-3|-|TRBV18
TGTGCCAGCTCACCTCCACAGGCACACACAGATACGCAGTATTTT
CASSPPQAHTDTQYF
>TRBD2|TRBJ2-1|-|TRBV11-2
TGTGCCAGCAGCTTGACGGCTAGCGGGGGGAAGAATGAGCAGTTCTTC
CASSLTASGGKNEQFF
>-|TRBJ1-6|-|TRBV7-9
TGTGCCAGCCACGACTTGGACTTGAATAATTCACCCCTCCACTTT
CASHDLDLNNSPLHF
>-|TRBJ2-3|-|TRBV19
TGTGCCAGTAGTACTCTACGGGGTAGGGGCACAGATACGCAGTATTTT
CASSTLRGRGTDTQYF
>TRBD2|TRBJ2-5|-|TRBV7-9
TGTGCCAGCAGCCCTACTAGCGGGCTAACCCAAGAGACCCAGTACTTC
CASSPTSGLTQETQYF
>-|TRBJ1-6|-|TRBV6-5
TGTGCCAGCAGTTACTCGGGAGGGACCTATAATTCACCCCTCCACTTT
CASSYSGGTYNSPLHF
>TRBD2|TRBJ2-1|-|TRBV29-1
TGCAGCGTTGAAGACTGGTGGCTAGCGGGATATGAGCAGTTCTTC
CSVEDWWLAGYEQFF
>-|TRBJ2-3|-|TRBV24-1
TGTGCCACCAGTGGACGGGAAGTAGATACGCAGTATTTT
CATSGREVDTQYF
>-|TRBJ2-6|once|TRBV11-2
TGTGCCAGCATGGGAAGGGGCTCTGGGGCCAACGTCCTGACTTTC
CASMGRGSGANVLTF
>TRBD2|TRBJ2-1|-|TRBV11-2
TGTGCCAGCAGCTTCGCCTGGACTAGCGGTTACAATGAGCAGTTCTTC
CASSFAWTSGYNEQFF